This entry concerns a single T cell receptor beta chain. Its cognate antigen is unknown. The data were produced by immunoSEQ multiplex PCR, yet TCRdb's version contains in-frame clones alone and is incomplete. The sample records over 200,000 clones, roughly 84% being singletons. This entry is derived from a study of cytomegalovirus exposure and HLA in healthy donors. Study-wide points: Reports described diagnosis of cytomegalovirus status by the classifier as highly specific and sensitive. Most TCR sequences were seen very rarely across donors, but some public TCRs occurred in many.

Trimming took off 0 bases at V and 0 bases at J, with 11 bases between the two ends. CDR1 MNHEY and CDR2 SMNVEV come from the germline V gene (reference sequence). CDR3 length: 17 amino acids. A 120-subject validation cohort, separate from the approximately 690-subject first cohort, supplied the donors. The rearrangement links TRBV27 to TRBJ2-2, with D possibly TRBD1 on 6 matching bases. The sequenced sample consisted of PBMCs. The clonotype originates from a young woman in good health and CMV-seropositive. The CDR3 protein is CASSLSRGTPNTGELFF. CDR3 in DNA: TGTGCCAGCAGTTTATCGAGGGGGACCCCGAACACCGGGGAGCTGTTTTTT.